This T cell receptor (beta chain) was retrieved from a study of blood T cell repertoires in COVID-19. The assay was immunoSEQ multiplex PCR, and TCRdb's table has in-frame clones only and misses some. The sample has about 240,000 clones, about 86% seen once. This clone came up once. The sample consisted of peripheral blood. This receptor was taken from a man aged 60 to 75 with acute or convalescent COVID-19.

CDR3 loop: CASSPATSGTGELFF. In DNA, the CDR3 is TGTGCCAGCTCACCGGCGACTAGCGGGACCGGGGAGCTGTTTTTT. This rearrangement joins TRBV18 to TRBJ2-2; the match to TRBD2 covers 10 bases. V was pared by 3 bases and J by 5 bases, with 3 bases of the junction left unmatched. The CDR3 length is 15 residues. The germline gives CDR1 KGHSH, CDR2 LQKENI.